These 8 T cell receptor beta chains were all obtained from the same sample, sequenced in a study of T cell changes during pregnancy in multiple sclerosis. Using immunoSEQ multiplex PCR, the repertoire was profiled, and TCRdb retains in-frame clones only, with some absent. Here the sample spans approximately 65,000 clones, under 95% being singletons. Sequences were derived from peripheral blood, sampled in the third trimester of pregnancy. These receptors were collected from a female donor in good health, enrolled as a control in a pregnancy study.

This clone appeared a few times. In nucleotides, the CDR3 is TGTGCCAGCAGGAACGAGGGGGCGGTATCCTACGAGCAGTACTTC. Amino acids: CASRNEGAVSYEQYF. The chain employs TRBV6-1 and TRBJ2-7, with TRBD1 matching 7 bases. Germline V gene sequence: CDR1 MNHNS, CDR2 SASEGT. With V trimmed by 6 bases and J by 1 base, 9 bases remained unmatched. The CDR3 loop spans 15 amino acids.

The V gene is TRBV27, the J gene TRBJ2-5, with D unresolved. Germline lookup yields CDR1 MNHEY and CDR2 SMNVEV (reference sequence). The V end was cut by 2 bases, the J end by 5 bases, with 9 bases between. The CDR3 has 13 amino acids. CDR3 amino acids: CASSLAAGETQYF. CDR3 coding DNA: TGTGCCAGCAGTTTAGCCGCCGGGGAGACCCAGTACTTC.

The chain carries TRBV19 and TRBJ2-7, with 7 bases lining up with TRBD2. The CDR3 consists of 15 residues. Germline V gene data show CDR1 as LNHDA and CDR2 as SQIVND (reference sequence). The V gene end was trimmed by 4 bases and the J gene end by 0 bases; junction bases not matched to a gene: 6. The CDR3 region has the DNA TGTGCCAGTAGTACGTCTAGCGGACTCTCCTACGAGCAGTACTTC. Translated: CASSTSSGLSYEQYF. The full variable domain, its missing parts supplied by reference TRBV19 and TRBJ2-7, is DGGITQSPKYLFRKEGQNVTLSCEQNLNHDAMYWYRQDPGQGLRLIYYSQIVNDFQKGDIAEGYSVSREKKESFPLTVTSAQKNPTAFYLCASSTSSGLSYEQYFGPGTRLTVT.

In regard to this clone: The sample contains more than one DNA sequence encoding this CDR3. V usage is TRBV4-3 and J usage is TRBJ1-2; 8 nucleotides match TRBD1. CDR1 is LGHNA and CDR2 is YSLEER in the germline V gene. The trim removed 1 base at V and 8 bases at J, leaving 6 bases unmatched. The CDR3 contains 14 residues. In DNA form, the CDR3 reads TGCGCCAGCAGCCAAGTGAACAGGGGGGGAGGCTACACCTTC. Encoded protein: CASSQVNRGGGYTF.

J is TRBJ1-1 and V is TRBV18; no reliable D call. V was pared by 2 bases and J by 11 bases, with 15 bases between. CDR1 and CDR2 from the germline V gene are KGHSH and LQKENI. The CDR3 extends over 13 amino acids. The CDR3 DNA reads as TGTGCCAGCTCACCAAGCACAGCATCACGTGCTTTCTTT. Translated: CASSPSTASRAFF.

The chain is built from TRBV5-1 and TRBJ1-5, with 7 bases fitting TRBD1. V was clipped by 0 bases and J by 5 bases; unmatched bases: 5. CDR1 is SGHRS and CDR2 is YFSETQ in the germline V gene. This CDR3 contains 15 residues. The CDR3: CASSLGQGGYQPQHF. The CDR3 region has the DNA TGCGCCAGCAGCTTGGGGCAGGGGGGATATCAGCCCCAGCATTTT.

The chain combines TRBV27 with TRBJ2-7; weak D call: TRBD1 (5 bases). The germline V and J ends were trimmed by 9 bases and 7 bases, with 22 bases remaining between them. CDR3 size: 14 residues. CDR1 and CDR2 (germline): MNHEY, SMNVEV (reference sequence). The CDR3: CASKGGQGAGEQYF. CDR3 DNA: TGTGCCAGTAAGGGTGGGCAGGGCGCCGGGGAGCAGTACTTC.

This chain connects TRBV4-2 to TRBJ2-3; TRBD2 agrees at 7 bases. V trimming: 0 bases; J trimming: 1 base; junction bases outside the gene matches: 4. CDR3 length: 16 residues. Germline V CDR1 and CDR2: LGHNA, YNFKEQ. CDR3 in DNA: TGTGCCAGCAGCCAAGAAGGGAGGGCGGGCACAGATACGCAGTATTTT. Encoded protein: CASSQEGRAGTDTQYF.